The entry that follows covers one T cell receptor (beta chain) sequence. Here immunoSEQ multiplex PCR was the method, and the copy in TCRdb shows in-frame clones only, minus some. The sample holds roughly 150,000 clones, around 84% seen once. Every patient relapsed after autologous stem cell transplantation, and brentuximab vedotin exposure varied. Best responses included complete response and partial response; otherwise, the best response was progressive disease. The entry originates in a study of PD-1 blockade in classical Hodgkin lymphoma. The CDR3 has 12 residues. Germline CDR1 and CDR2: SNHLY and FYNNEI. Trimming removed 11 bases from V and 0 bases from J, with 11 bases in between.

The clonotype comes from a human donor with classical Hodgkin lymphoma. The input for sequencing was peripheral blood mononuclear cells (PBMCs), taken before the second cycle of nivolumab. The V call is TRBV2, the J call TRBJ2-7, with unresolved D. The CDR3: CASEGYSYEQYF. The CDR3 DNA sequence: TGTGCCTCCGAAGGCTACTCCTACGAGCAGTACTTC.